One sample yielded the 9 T cell receptor beta chains listed below, sequenced in a study of cytomegalovirus exposure and HLA in healthy donors. In the PCR, 60 Vbeta and 13 Jbeta primers were used. Sequencing was performed with immunoSEQ multiplex PCR; in TCRdb, only in-frame clones are kept and a portion is missing. The sample records approximately 140,000 clones, around four fifths being singletons. The sample taken for sequencing was PBMCs. These receptors originate from a boy aged 5-17 years in good health and CMV-seronegative.

The rearrangement links TRBV2 to TRBJ2-3, with D tentatively TRBD1 (6 bases). The germline gives CDR1 SNHLY, CDR2 FYNNEI. The CDR3 runs 11 residues. V lost 10 bases to trimming and J lost 6 bases, with 11 bases between them. The CDR3 DNA follows: TGTGCCATTCAGGGGATTGATACGCAGTATTTT. Its translation: CAIQGIDTQYF.

The chain's CDR3 is CASSLETAGPFQETQYF. CDR3 DNA sequence: TGCGCCAGCAGCTTGGAAACAGCGGGACCGTTTCAAGAGACCCAGTACTTC. The chain has TRBV5-1 and TRBJ2-5, with 7 bases that match TRBD2. With V trimmed by 0 bases and J by 2 bases, 10 bases remained unmatched. Looked up from germline, CDR1 is SGHRS and CDR2 is YFSETQ. CDR3 length: 17 residues.

The chain has TRBV7-9 and TRBJ2-5; D not resolved. This CDR3 is built from 13 residues. The ends were cut back, 10 bases at V and 0 bases at J, with 12 bases in the middle. The germline V gene encodes CDR1 SEHNR and CDR2 FQNEAQ (reference sequence). The chain's CDR3 is CATRSPDQETQYF. CDR3 DNA sequence: TGTGCCACCCGTTCACCAGACCAAGAGACCCAGTACTTC.

This rearrangement joins TRBV30 to TRBJ1-5; D is possibly TRBD1 (5 bases). The CDR3 covers 16 residues. V was cut by 0 bases and J by 6 bases, with 18 bases left in between. Germline V gives CDR1 GTSNPN, CDR2 SVGIG (reference sequence). This chain's CDR3 is CAWSVPLRAQGQPQHF. DNA for the CDR3: TGTGCCTGGAGTGTACCTCTCAGGGCCCAGGGTCAGCCCCAGCATTTT.

This clone was seen only once. This rearrangement joins TRBV29-1 to TRBJ2-6; D unresolved. V was clipped by 6 bases and J by 1 base, with 10 bases between them. The CDR3 totals 14 residues. The germline V gene has CDR1 SQVTM and CDR2 ANQGSEA. CDR3 sequence reads: CSVLPASGANVLTF. The CDR3 DNA reads as TGCAGCGTGCTCCCAGCGTCTGGGGCCAACGTCCTGACTTTC. The full variable domain, its missing parts supplied by reference TRBV29-1 and TRBJ2-6, is SAVISQKPSRDICQRGTSLTIQCQVDSQVTMMFWYRQQPGQSLTLIATANQGSEATYESGFVIDKFPISRPNLTFSTLTVSNMSPEDSSIYLCSVLPASGANVLTFGAGSRLTVL.

Only one count was recorded for this clone. The CDR3 nucleotides read TGTGCCAGCAGCCTTGAGTTGCGGACCGGGGAGCTGTTTTTT. It yields the protein CASSLELRTGELFF. This chain joins TRBV2 and TRBJ2-2; D gene unclear. In germline, CDR1 is SNHLY, CDR2 FYNNEI. The CDR3 length is 14 residues. V lost 6 bases to trimming and J lost 5 bases, with 13 bases between them.

This clone was observed a handful of times. The genes are TRBV18 and TRBJ2-5; 7 bases are a match to TRBD2. The CDR3 is made up of 15 amino acids. With 1 base clipped from V and 2 bases from J, the junction kept 4 bases outside the gene matches. Germline loops: CDR1 KGHSH, CDR2 LQKENI. CDR3 nucleotides: TGTGCCAGCTCACCACGGGGACTACAGCAAGAGACCCAGTACTTC. Translated: CASSPRGLQQETQYF.

This clone was recorded only once. The V gene is TRBV6-5, the J gene TRBJ2-7; 7 positions agree with TRBD2. This CDR3 spans 15 amino acids. Per germline, CDR1 MNHEY and CDR2 SVGAGI. J lost 0 bases, V lost 4 bases, and 6 bases had no gene match. CDR3 protein: CASSSPSGNSYEQYF. The DNA of the CDR3 is TGTGCCAGCAGTTCCCCTAGCGGAAACTCCTACGAGCAGTACTTC.

This clone was seen only a few times. The J gene is TRBJ2-6, the V gene TRBV2; TRBD2 agrees at 9 bases. Germline assignment: CDR1 SNHLY and CDR2 FYNNEI. V trimming: 0 bases; J trimming: 0 bases; junction bases outside the gene matches: 0. The CDR3 length is 17 residues. The CDR3 here is CASSEARGGSGANVLTF. CDR3 nucleotide sequence: TGTGCCAGCAGTGAAGCGCGGGGGGGCTCTGGGGCCAACGTCCTGACTTTC. Full variable domain (rest looked up from reference TRBV2 and TRBJ2-6): EPEVTQTPSHQVTQMGQEVILRCVPISNHLYFYWYRQILGQKVEFLVSFYNNEISEKSEIFDDQFSVERPDGSNFTLKIRSTKLEDSAMYFCASSEARGGSGANVLTFGAGSRLTVL.